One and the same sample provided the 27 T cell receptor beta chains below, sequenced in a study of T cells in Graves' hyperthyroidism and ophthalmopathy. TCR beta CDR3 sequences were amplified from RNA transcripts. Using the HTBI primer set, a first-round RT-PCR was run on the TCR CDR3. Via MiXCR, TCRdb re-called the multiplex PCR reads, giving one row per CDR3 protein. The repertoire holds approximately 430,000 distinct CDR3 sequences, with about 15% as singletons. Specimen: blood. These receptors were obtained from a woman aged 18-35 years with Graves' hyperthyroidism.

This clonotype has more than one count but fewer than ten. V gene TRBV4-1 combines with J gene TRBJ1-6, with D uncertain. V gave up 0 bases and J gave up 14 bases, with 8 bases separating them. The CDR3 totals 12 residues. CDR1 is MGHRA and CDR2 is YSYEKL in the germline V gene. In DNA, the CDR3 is TGCGCCAGCAGCCAAGAGGGATTGTCCCTCCACTTT. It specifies CASSQEGLSLHF.

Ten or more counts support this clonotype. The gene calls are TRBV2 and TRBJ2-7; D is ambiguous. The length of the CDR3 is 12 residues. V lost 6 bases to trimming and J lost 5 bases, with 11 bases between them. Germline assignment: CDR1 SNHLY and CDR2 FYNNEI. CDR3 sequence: CASRESRHEQYF. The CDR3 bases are TGTGCCAGCAGGGAGTCTCGGCACGAGCAGTACTTC.

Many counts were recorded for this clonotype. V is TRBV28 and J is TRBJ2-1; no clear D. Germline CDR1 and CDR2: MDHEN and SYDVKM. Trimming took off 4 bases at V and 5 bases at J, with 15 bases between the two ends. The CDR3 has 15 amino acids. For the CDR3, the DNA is TGTGCCAGCAGTTCTTATGCCCCGAATAACAATGAGCAGTTCTTC. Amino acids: CASSSYAPNNNEQFF.

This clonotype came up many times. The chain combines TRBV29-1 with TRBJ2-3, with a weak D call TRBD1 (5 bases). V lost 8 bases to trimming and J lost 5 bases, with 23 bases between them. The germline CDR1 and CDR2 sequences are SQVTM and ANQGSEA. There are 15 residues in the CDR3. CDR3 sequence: CSTRDSPWGGDTQYF. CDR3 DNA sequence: TGCAGCACCCGAGACTCTCCTTGGGGCGGAGATACGCAGTATTTT.

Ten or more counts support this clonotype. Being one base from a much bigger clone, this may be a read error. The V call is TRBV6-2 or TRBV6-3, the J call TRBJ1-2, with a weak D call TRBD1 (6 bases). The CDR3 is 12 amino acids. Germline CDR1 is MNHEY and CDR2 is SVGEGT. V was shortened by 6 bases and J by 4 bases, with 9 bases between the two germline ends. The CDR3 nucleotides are TGTGCCAGCAGCGACAGGAGCTATGGCTACACCTTC. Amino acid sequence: CASSDRSYGYTF.

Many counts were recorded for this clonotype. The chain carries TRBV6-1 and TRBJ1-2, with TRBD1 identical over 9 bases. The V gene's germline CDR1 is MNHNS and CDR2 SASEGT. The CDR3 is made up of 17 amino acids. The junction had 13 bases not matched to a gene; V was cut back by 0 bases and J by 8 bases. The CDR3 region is CASSEAGTGIPNQGYTF. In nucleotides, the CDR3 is TGTGCCAGCAGTGAAGCCGGGACAGGGATTCCCAATCAAGGCTACACCTTC.

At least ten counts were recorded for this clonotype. CDR3 nucleotides: TGTGCCAGCAGCCGACCCGGGGCCGGGGAGCTGTTTTTT. Its protein is CASSRPGAGELFF. The rearrangement joins TRBV27 to TRBJ2-2, with D possibly matching TRBD2 (5 bases). The CDR3 covers 13 residues. Germline V CDR1 and CDR2: MNHEY, SMNVEV (reference sequence). Trimming shortened V by 6 bases and J by 6 bases, and 11 bases separated the two germline ends.

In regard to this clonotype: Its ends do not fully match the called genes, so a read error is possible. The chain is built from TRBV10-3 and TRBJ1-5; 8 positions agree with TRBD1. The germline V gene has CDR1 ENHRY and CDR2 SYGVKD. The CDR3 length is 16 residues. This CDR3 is CASSESGQALPQPQHF. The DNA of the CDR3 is TGTGCCAGCAGTGAATCGGGACAGGCCCTTCCTCAGCCCCAGCATTTT.

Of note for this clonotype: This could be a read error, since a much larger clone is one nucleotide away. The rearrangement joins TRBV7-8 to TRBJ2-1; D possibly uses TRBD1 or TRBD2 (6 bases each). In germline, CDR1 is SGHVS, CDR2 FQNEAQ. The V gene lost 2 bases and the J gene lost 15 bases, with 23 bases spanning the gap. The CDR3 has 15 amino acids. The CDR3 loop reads CASSLTGDPRGKGFF. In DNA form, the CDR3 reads TGTGCCAGCAGCTTAACGGGGGATCCGAGGGGGAAGGGGTTCTTC.

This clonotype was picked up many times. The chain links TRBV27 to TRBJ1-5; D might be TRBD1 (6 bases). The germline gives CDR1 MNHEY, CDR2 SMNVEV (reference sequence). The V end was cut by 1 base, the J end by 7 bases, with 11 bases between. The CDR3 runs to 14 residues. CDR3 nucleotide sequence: TGTGCCAGCAGTTTATGGAGGGGGAACCAGCCCCAGCATTTT. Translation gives CASSLWRGNQPQHF.

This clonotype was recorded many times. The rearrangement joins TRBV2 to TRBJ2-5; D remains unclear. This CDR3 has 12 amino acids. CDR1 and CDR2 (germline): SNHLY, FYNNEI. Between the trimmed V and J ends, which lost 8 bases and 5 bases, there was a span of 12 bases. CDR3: CASLPGMETQYF. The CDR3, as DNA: TGTGCCAGCCTCCCGGGTATGGAGACCCAGTACTTC.

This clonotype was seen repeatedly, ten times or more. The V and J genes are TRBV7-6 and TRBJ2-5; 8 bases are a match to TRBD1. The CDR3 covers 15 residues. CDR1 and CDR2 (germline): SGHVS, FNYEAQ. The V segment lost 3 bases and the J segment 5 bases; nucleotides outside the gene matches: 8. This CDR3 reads CASSFTQGARETQYF. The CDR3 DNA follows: TGTGCCAGCAGCTTTACGCAGGGGGCGAGGGAGACCCAGTACTTC. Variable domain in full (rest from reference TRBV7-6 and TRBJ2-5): GAGVSQSPRYKVTKRGQDVALRCDPISGHVSLYWYRQALGQGPEFLTYFNYEAQQDKSGLPNDRFSAERPEGSISTLTIQRTEQRDSAMYRCASSFTQGARETQYFGPGTRLLVL.

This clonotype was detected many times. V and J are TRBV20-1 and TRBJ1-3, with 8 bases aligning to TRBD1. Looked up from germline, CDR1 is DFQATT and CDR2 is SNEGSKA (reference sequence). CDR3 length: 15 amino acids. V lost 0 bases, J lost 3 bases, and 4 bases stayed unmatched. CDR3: CSARESGQVGNTIYF. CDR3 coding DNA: TGCAGTGCTAGAGAGTCGGGACAGGTTGGAAACACCATATATTTT.

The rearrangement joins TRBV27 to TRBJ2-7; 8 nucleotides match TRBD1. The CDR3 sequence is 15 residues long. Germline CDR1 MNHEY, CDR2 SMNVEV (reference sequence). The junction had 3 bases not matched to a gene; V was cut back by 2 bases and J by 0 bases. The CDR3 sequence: CASSLRQGSSYEQYF. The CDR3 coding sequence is TGTGCCAGCAGTTTAAGACAGGGGAGCTCCTACGAGCAGTACTTC.

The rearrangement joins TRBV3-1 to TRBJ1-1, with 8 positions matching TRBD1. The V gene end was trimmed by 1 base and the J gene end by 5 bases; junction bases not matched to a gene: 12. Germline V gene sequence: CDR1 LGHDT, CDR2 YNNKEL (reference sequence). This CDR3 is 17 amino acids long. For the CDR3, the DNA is TGTGCCAGCAGCCAAGGGACAGGGTCTACAAGGATTACTGAAGCTTTCTTT. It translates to CASSQGTGSTRITEAFF.

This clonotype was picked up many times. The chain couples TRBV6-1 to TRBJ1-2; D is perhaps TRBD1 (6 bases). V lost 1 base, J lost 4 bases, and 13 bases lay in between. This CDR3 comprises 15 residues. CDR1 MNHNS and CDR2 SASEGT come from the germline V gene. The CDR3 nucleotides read TGTGCCAGCAGTGAAGGGGGGGCTCCTCTCTATGGCTACACCTTC. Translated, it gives CASSEGGAPLYGYTF.

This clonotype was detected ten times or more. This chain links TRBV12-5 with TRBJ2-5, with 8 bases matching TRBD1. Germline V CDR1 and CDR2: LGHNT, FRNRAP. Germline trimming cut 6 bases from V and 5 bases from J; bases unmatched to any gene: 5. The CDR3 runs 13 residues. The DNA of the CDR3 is TGTGCTAGTGGAGGGACAGGTCGGGAGACCCAGTACTTC. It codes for CASGGTGRETQYF.

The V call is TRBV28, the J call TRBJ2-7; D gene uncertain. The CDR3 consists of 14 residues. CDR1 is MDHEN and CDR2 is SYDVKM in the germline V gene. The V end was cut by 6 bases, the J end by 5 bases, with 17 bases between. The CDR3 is CASSPWLGLDEQYF. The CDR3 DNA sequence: TGTGCCAGCAGCCCATGGTTAGGGCTGGACGAGCAGTACTTC.

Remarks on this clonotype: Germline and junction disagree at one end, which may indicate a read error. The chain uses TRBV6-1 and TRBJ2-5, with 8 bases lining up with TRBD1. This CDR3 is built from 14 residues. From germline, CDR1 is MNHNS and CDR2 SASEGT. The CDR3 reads CASSPQGGQETRYF. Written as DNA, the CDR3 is TGTGCCAGCAGCCCACAGGGGGGACAAGAGACCCGGTACTTC.

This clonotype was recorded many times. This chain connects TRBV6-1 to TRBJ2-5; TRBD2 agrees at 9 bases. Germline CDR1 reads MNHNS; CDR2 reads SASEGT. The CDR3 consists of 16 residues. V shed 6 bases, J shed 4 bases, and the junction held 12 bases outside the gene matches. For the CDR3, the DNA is TGTGCCAGCAGCGACCCGCGGGGGGGGAGAGGAGAGACCCAGTACTTC. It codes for CASSDPRGGRGETQYF.

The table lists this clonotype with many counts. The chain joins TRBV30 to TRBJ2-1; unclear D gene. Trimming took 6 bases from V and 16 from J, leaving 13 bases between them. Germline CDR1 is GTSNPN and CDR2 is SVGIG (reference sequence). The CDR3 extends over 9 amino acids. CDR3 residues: CACGPSGFF. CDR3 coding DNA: TGTGCCTGCGGACCGTCCGGATTCTTC. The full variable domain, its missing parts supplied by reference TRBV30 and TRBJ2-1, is SQTIHQWPATLVQPVGSPLSLECTVEGTSNPNLYWYRQAAGRGLQLLFYSVGIGQISSEVPQNLSASRPQDRQFILSSKKLLLSDSGFYLCACGPSGFFGPGTRLTVL.

Here the CDR3 reads CASSFRGGPEKLFF. CDR3 nucleotide sequence: TGTGCCAGCAGCTTTCGTGGGGGGCCGGAAAAACTGTTTTTT. This chain uses TRBV5-4 with TRBJ1-4; weak D call: TRBD1 (6 bases). The V gene lost 2 bases and the J gene lost 8 bases, with 13 bases spanning the gap. CDR1 and CDR2 from the germline V gene are SGHNT and YYREEE (reference sequence). The CDR3 spans 14 residues.

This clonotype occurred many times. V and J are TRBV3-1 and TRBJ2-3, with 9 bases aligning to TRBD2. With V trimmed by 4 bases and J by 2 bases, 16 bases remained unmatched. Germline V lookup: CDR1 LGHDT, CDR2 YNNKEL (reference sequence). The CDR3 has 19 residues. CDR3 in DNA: TGTGCCAGCAGCCGCGGTCCACGGCGGCTAGCGGGGATCACAGATACGCAGTATTTT. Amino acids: CASSRGPRRLAGITDTQYF.

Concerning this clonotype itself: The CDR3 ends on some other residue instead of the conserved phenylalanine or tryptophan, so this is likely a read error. The CDR3 bases are TGTGCCAGCTCACCAGAGACTGGACTTTTCTACGAGCAGTACCTC. It translates to CASSPETGLFYEQYL. V usage is TRBV18 and J usage is TRBJ2-7, with D tentatively TRBD2 (5 bases). The CDR3 spans 15 residues. The germline gives CDR1 KGHSH, CDR2 LQKENI. Trimming shortened V by 2 bases and J by 3 bases, and 14 bases separated the two germline ends.

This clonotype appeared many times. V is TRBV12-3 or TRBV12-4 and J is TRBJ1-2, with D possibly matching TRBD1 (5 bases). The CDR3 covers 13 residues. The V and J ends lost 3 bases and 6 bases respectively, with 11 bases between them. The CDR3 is CASSLGQLDGYTF. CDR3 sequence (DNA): TGTGCCAGCAGTTTGGGGCAACTAGATGGCTACACCTTC.

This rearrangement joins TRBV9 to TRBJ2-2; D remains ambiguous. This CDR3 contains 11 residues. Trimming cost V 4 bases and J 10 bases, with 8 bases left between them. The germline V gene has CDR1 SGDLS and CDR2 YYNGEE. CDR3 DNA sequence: TGTGCCAGCAGCCGGGCAGAGGAGCTGTTTTTT. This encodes CASSRAEELFF.

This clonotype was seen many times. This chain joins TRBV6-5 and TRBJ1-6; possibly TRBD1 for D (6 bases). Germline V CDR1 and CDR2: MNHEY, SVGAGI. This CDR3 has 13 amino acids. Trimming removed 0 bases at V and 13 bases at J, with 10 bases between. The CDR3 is CASSYSSGGPLHF. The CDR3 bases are TGTGCCAGCAGTTACTCTTCGGGGGGCCCCCTCCACTTT.